A selection of T cell receptor beta chains follows, all from one sample in a study of Graves' ophthalmopathy and Graves' hyperthyroidism. TCRdb re-derived calls from the multiplex PCR reads in MiXCR, one entry per CDR3 protein. The sample records around 660,000 distinct CDR3 sequences, 35% to 45% being singletons. Material for sequencing was peripheral blood. The receptor set was obtained from an adult man with Graves' ophthalmopathy. Each CDR3 is given with its conserved first and last residue. A D gene is named only where the DNA matches it firmly. Size values are once, few and many counts, or a class for expanded clones, and some rows have none.

V: TRBV12-3/TRBV12-4; J: TRBJ2-7; size: few; D: TRBD1; DNA: TGTGCCAGCAGTTTAAACAGGGGTCACGAGCAGTACTTC; CDR3: CASSLNRGHEQYF
V: TRBV12-5; J: TRBJ1-1; size: -; D: -; DNA: TGTGCTAGTGGTTTGGCCGCGAAACACGAGGCTTACTTT; CDR3: CASGLAAKHEAYF
V: TRBV11-2; J: TRBJ2-7; size: few; D: -; DNA: TGTGCCAGCAGCTCGGGACCAACCTACGAGCAGTACTTC; CDR3: CASSSGPTYEQYF
V: TRBV11-3; J: TRBJ1-6; size: many; D: -; DNA: TGTGCCAGCAGCTTAGGGGACCGGGCACCCCTCCACTTT; CDR3: CASSLGDRAPLHF
V: TRBV20-1; J: TRBJ1-1; size: -; D: TRBD1; DNA: TGCAGTGCGACCTCAGGGGGGATGGACACTGAAGCTTTCTTT; CDR3: CSATSGGMDTEAFF
V: TRBV7-9; J: TRBJ1-4; size: -; D: -; DNA: TGTGCCAGCAGCTTAGGAGGAGGGAGAAACACTGAAAAACTGTTTTTT; CDR3: CASSLGGGRNTEKLFF
V: TRBV12-3/TRBV12-4; J: TRBJ2-5; size: -; D: -; DNA: TGTGCCAGCAGTTCGCAGGGGGGGACCCAGTACTTC; CDR3: CASSSQGGTQYF
V: TRBV25-1; J: TRBJ2-7; size: -; D: TRBD1; DNA: TGTGCCAGCAGACTAACAGGGACAGGGGTTCCCTACGAGCAGTACTTC; CDR3: CASRLTGTGVPYEQYF
V: TRBV5-4; J: TRBJ2-5; size: many; D: TRBD1; DNA: TGTGCCAGCAGCGGCTGGGACAGGGACCAAGAGACCCAGTACTTC; CDR3: CASSGWDRDQETQYF
V: TRBV11-1; J: TRBJ2-5; size: few; D: TRBD1; DNA: TGTGCCAGCAGGATCCCGGGACAGCCCCAAGAGACCCAGTACTTC; CDR3: CASRIPGQPQETQYF
V: TRBV2; J: TRBJ2-7; size: -; D: -; DNA: TGTGCCAGCACCGCGTGGAGCGAGCAGTACTTC; CDR3: CASTAWSEQYF
V: TRBV12-3/TRBV12-4; J: TRBJ1-1; size: many; D: -; DNA: TGTGCCAGCAGTTATCCGTTGGCCACTGAAGCTTTCTTT; CDR3: CASSYPLATEAFF
V: TRBV11-3; J: TRBJ2-6; size: -; D: TRBD2; DNA: TGTGCCAGCAGCCGAACCGGGGGGGACGCCAACGTCCTGACTTTC; CDR3: CASSRTGGDANVLTF
V: TRBV12-3/TRBV12-4; J: TRBJ1-1; size: -; D: -; DNA: TGTGCCAGCAATTCGGGCGGACTGAACACTGAAGCTTTCTTT; CDR3: CASNSGGLNTEAFF
V: TRBV7-6; J: TRBJ1-1; size: many; D: -; DNA: TGTGCCAGCAGCTTAGGGGCAGCAGGATTAAACACTGAAGCTTTCTTT; CDR3: CASSLGAAGLNTEAFF
V: TRBV7-9; J: TRBJ1-2; size: once; D: -; DNA: TGTGCCAGCAGTCGGGAAGGAAATGCGTATGGCTACACCTTC; CDR3: CASSREGNAYGYTF
V: TRBV20-1; J: TRBJ1-3; size: many; D: -; DNA: TGCAGTGCTAGAGATGCCCAGGGAAGAAACACCATATATTTT; CDR3: CSARDAQGRNTIYF
V: TRBV6-1; J: TRBJ2-6; size: -; D: -; DNA: TGTGCCAGCACTCCCGTCCGGGACAACGTCCTGACTTTC; CDR3: CASTPVRDNVLTF
V: TRBV5-8; J: TRBJ2-7; size: once; D: -; DNA: TGTGCCAGCAGCCAAGCCGGGGTGGTCAGGCTCTACGAGCAGTACTTC; CDR3: CASSQAGVVRLYEQYF
V: TRBV4-3; J: TRBJ1-2; size: -; D: -; DNA: TGCGCCAGCAGCCAAGATCTCAGTCACTATGGCTACACCTTC; CDR3: CASSQDLSHYGYTF
V: TRBV2; J: TRBJ1-6; size: many; D: -; DNA: TGTGCCAGCAGTGAGGACAGATATAATTCACCCCTCCACTTT; CDR3: CASSEDRYNSPLHF
V: TRBV20-1; J: TRBJ2-5; size: many; D: -; DNA: TGCAGTGCTAGATCGTACCAAGAGACCCAGTACTTC; CDR3: CSARSYQETQYF